These 6 T cell receptor beta chains originate from one sample sequenced in a study of human T cells and chemical hapten exposure. Time point of the sample: pre-sensitization, week 0. Treatment meaning: therapeutic diphenylcyclopropenone sensitization with weekly scalp DPC. MiXCR, applied by TCRdb to the RACE reads, yields one record per CDR3 protein. The data hold fewer than 150,000 distinct CDR3 sequences, with roughly 13% observed a single time. The sample consisted of whole blood, taken in connection with sensitization to the hapten diphenylcyclopropenone (DPC). The receptors shown here come from a woman under 30 with alopecia areata. Some clones in this sample may be carry-over from other donors' samples.

This clonotype occurred a few times. CDR3 sequence reads: CASSKVGGATYEQYF. CDR3 sequence (DNA): TGTGCCAGCAGCAAAGTCGGGGGGGCGACCTACGAGCAGTACTTC. This chain connects TRBV21-1 to TRBJ2-7; TRBD1, the table's D call, lacks a check against the DNA. TRBV21-1 is listed as a pseudogene. The CDR3 is 15 amino acids.

This clonotype was recorded at least ten times. The chain carries TRBV30 and TRBJ1-1, with D uncertain. From germline, CDR1 is GTSNPN and CDR2 SVGIG (reference sequence). The CDR3 spans 13 residues. Trimming removed 3 bases from V and 1 base from J, with 9 bases in between. The chain's CDR3 is CAWRPGSNTEAFF. CDR3 nucleotides: TGTGCCTGGAGGCCAGGTTCGAACACTGAAGCTTTCTTT.

At least ten counts were recorded for this clonotype. The V gene is TRBV29-1, the J gene TRBJ2-5, with D maybe TRBD1 (6 bases). Germline CDR1 SQVTM, CDR2 ANQGSEA. V gave up 6 bases and J gave up 10 bases, with 12 bases separating them. CDR3 length: 10 amino acids. The CDR3, as DNA: TGCAGCGTGCTAGAGGGGGACCAGTACTTC. Translating gives CSVLEGDQYF.

This clonotype was counted between two and nine times. The chain carries TRBV10-3 and TRBJ2-5; D may be TRBD2 (6 bases). The CDR3 runs to 13 residues. V dropped 5 bases and J dropped 2 bases, with 9 bases sitting between them. CDR1 ENHRY and CDR2 SYGVKD come from the germline V gene. The CDR3 DNA is TGTGCCATCAGTCCGCGGGGACAAGAGACCCAGTACTTC. It codes for CAISPRGQETQYF.

This clonotype was observed a handful of times. The rearrangement joins TRBV6-2 or TRBV6-3 to TRBJ2-3; D call uncertain. Germline CDR1 reads MNHEY; CDR2 reads SVGEGT. Trimming shortened V by 5 bases and J by 8 bases, and 11 bases separated the two germline ends. There are 12 residues in the CDR3. The CDR3 protein is CASSTYLLTQYF. The DNA for the CDR3 is TGTGCCAGCAGTACTTACTTGCTTACGCAGTATTTT.

The chain recombines TRBV12-3 or TRBV12-4 with TRBJ1-1; 7 nucleotides line up with TRBD1. The CDR3 spans 14 residues. Germline trimming cut 7 bases from V and 1 base from J; bases unmatched to any gene: 6. The CDR3 bases are TGTGCCAGCAACTCCGGGACAGCGAACACTGAAGCTTTCTTT. This translates into CASNSGTANTEAFF.